The 11 T cell receptor beta chains below were found in one sample sequenced in a study of blood T cells in healthy people across ages (dated by TCRdb to the mid-2010s). Libraries were constructed by 5' RACE. Sequenced using an Illumina HiSeq 2500. A second PCR of about 6 to 12 cycles was run with a J-beta primer mix and a sample-barcoded 5' primer. The raw public data were reprocessed by TCRdb itself: fastp quality trimming at Q25, MiXCR clonotype calling, in-frame beta chains only. Entries are consolidated by CDR3 protein sequence, retaining the most common genes and DNA. This sample is represented by 600,000 to 800,000 distinct CDR3 sequences; approximately 52% of them were singletons. The ten most abundant clones make up roughly 14% of the sample. Sequencing was performed on blood. The receptors originated from a woman at least 80 years old in good health.

The chain couples TRBV3-1 to TRBJ1-1; D unclear. V was trimmed by 1 base and J by 2 bases, leaving 8 bases between them. The CDR3 extends over 14 amino acids. Germline V gene sequence: CDR1 LGHDT, CDR2 YNNKEL (reference sequence). In DNA form, the CDR3 reads TGTGCCAGCAGCCAAGCTACGATAAACACTGAAGCTTTCTTT. Translating gives CASSQATINTEAFF.

This clonotype was detected many times. The V and J genes are TRBV20-1 and TRBJ2-6, with a possible D match to TRBD1 (5 bases). Germline CDR1 DFQATT, CDR2 SNEGSKA (reference sequence). The germline V and J ends were trimmed by 3 bases and 2 bases, with 11 bases remaining between them. The CDR3 consists of 15 residues. Here the CDR3 reads CSASQGFPGANVLTF. The DNA for the CDR3 is TGCAGTGCTAGTCAGGGATTCCCTGGGGCCAACGTCCTGACTTTC.

The chain has TRBV12-3 or TRBV12-4 and TRBJ2-2; 10 bases are shared with TRBD1. The V gene end was trimmed by 7 bases and the J gene end by 5 bases; junction bases not matched to a gene: 7. The length of the CDR3 is 15 residues. CDR3 DNA sequence: TGTGCCAGCACTCTGACAGGGGGCTGGACCGGGGAGCTGTTTTTT. Amino acids: CASTLTGGWTGELFF.

In its sample, this clonotype was seen many times. The V gene is TRBV6-6, the J gene TRBJ2-5; D possibly matches TRBD1 or TRBD2 (5 bases each). This CDR3 is built from 14 residues. With 6 bases removed from V and 2 bases from J, the gap between germline ends came to 13 bases. Germline V gene lookup returns CDR1 MNHNY and CDR2 SVGAGI (reference sequence). The DNA of the CDR3 is TGTGCCAGCAGGGGGACCCTCCGTCAAGAGACCCAGTACTTC. Translation gives CASRGTLRQETQYF.

This rearrangement joins TRBV15 to TRBJ2-3; a weak D match, TRBD2 (6 bases). Between the trimmed V and J ends, which lost 0 bases and 2 bases, there was a span of 12 bases. The CDR3 extends over 16 amino acids. CDR1 is LNHNV and CDR2 is YYDKDF in the germline V gene (reference sequence). The CDR3 sequence: CATSRDGGTSTDTQYF. The CDR3 DNA is TGTGCCACCAGCAGAGATGGCGGGACTTCCACAGATACGCAGTATTTT.

Ten or more counts support this clonotype. The chain is built from TRBV7-2 and TRBJ2-1; D may be TRBD2 (6 bases). Germline V CDR1 and CDR2: SGHTA, FQGNSA. The CDR3 runs to 15 residues. The V end lost 5 bases, the J end lost 2 bases, and 13 bases lay between the germline ends. CDR3 amino acids: CASSPAGFAYNEQFF. Written as DNA, the CDR3 is TGTGCCAGCAGCCCAGCGGGTTTTGCCTACAATGAGCAGTTCTTC.

V gene TRBV2 combines with J gene TRBJ1-3; no clear D. V lost 1 base and J lost 0, with 7 bases in between. The CDR3 loop spans 15 amino acids. Germline V gives CDR1 SNHLY, CDR2 FYNNEI. The CDR3 DNA sequence: TGTGCCAGCAGTGAAGGACGGGCCTCTGGAAACACCATATATTTT. It yields the protein CASSEGRASGNTIYF.

In the case of this clonotype: A read error may explain this, as a much larger clone is one base away. The rearrangement uses TRBV12-3 or TRBV12-4 and TRBJ2-1; 13 bases map to TRBD2. The J call may be faulty, since TRBJ2-7 better matches the DNA end. This CDR3 region has 21 residues. Written as DNA, the CDR3 is TGTGCCAGCAGTTCTCCCCCTTGGGGACTAGCGGGGACGAGCTCCTACAATGAGCAGTACTTC. This translates into CASSSPPWGLAGTSSYNEQYF.

Notes on this clonotype: A much more abundant neighbour one base away suggests this may be a read error. The chain uses TRBV7-2 and TRBJ2-1; no clear D gene. Germline V gene sequence: CDR1 SGHTA, CDR2 FQGNSA. The V end was cut by 8 bases, the J end by 2 bases, with 16 bases between. This CDR3 is 15 amino acids long. The DNA of the CDR3 is TGTGCCAGCGGCTCCCATAGGCCTCCCTACAATGAGCAGTTCTTC. This codes for CASGSHRPPYNEQFF.

This clonotype was seen only a few times. The V call is TRBV4-1, the J call TRBJ2-7, with TRBD2 matching 7 bases. The CDR3 has 14 amino acids. J gave up 7 bases and V 0 bases, and 6 bases lay outside the gene matches. CDR1 is MGHRA and CDR2 is YSYEKL in the germline V gene. The CDR3 reads CASSQDRDYNEQYF. The DNA for the CDR3 is TGCGCCAGCAGCCAAGATAGGGACTACAATGAGCAGTACTTC.

At least ten counts were recorded for this clonotype. V and J are TRBV20-1 and TRBJ2-1; 15 bases align to TRBD2. Trimming cost V 5 bases and J 7 bases; bases outside gene matches: 3. The CDR3 has 14 amino acids. In germline, CDR1 is DFQATT, CDR2 SNEGSKA (reference sequence). The CDR3 sequence is CSAGLAGGHNEQFF. In nucleotides, the CDR3 is TGCAGTGCTGGACTAGCGGGAGGGCATAATGAGCAGTTCTTC.